One and the same sample provided the 27 T cell receptor beta chains below, sequenced in a study of blood T cell repertoires in COVID-19 (dated by TCRdb to between 2020 and 2021). Libraries were constructed by the immunoSEQ multiplex PCR assay. The table was pulled from immuneACCESS by TCRdb, which kept in-frame rearrangements only. Such tables lose some clones; where checked, under half of the loss comes from unresolved V genes, and the rest has no known cause. The sample profile shows roughly 230,000 clones; more than 75% of them were found once. The biggest ten clones account for 5% to 8% of the sample. Sequencing input: PBMCs or T cells enriched from blood (not recorded which). The receptors originated from a woman aged 50 to 60 who had been exposed to COVID-19.

The V gene is TRBV12-3 or TRBV12-4, the J gene TRBJ1-1; no firm D call. There are 13 residues in the CDR3. The V gene lost 10 bases and the J gene lost 1 base, with 13 bases spanning the gap. The CDR3 protein is CATKVPGNTEAFF. The CDR3 DNA reads TGTGCCACCAAGGTCCCAGGGAACACTGAAGCTTTCTTT.

This clone was seen a single time. J is TRBJ2-1 and V is TRBV19; TRBD1 matches at 8 bases. From germline, CDR1 is LNHDA and CDR2 SQIVND (reference sequence). This CDR3 contains 16 residues. The V gene end was trimmed by 6 bases and the J gene end by 3 bases; junction bases not matched to a gene: 10. CDR3: CASSGGGGQGYNEQFF. The DNA of the CDR3 is TGTGCCAGTAGCGGAGGTGGAGGACAGGGCTACAATGAGCAGTTCTTC.

This clone occurred once. The chain couples TRBV7-2 to TRBJ2-2; D is ambiguous. Per the germline V gene, CDR1 is SGHTA and CDR2 is FQGNSA. V lost 5 bases, J lost 7 bases, and 11 bases lay in between. This CDR3 region has 13 residues. CDR3 nucleotide sequence: TGTGCCAGCAGCCCGACTCTTGGCGGGGAGCTGTTTTTT. Protein product: CASSPTLGGELFF.

The chain employs TRBV6-5 and TRBJ2-7; TRBD1 is a possible D gene (5 bases). CDR1 and CDR2 (germline): MNHEY, SVGAGI. V lost 3 bases and J lost 0, with 12 bases in between. The CDR3 is 15 residues long. The CDR3, as DNA: TGTGCCAGCAGTTATCTCCGACAGACCTCCTACGAGCAGTACTTC. Translation: CASSYLRQTSYEQYF.

The rearrangement joins TRBV9 to TRBJ2-5, with 10 positions matching TRBD2. The CDR3 is 16 amino acids. Trimming took 1 base from V and 4 from J; bases not matched to a gene: 7. From germline, CDR1 is SGDLS and CDR2 YYNGEE. The CDR3 DNA reads as TGTGCCAGCAGCGTAAATAGCGGGGGGATTGGAGAGACCCAGTACTTC. Translated: CASSVNSGGIGETQYF.

The chain has TRBV7-2 and TRBJ1-5, with 7 bases matching TRBD1. V gave up 4 bases and J gave up 5 bases; unmatched junction bases: 5. This CDR3 has 14 amino acids. The germline V gene encodes CDR1 SGHTA and CDR2 FQGNSA. CDR3 in DNA: TGTGCCAGCAGCTCCGAGGACAGGTATCAGCCCCAGCATTTT. Translated: CASSSEDRYQPQHF. The whole variable domain, remainder taken from reference TRBV7-2 and TRBJ1-5, is GAGVSQSPSNKVTEKGKDVELRCDPISGHTALYWYRQSLGQGLEFLIYFQGNSAPDKSGLPSDRFSAERTGGSVSTLTIQRTQQEDSAVYLCASSSEDRYQPQHFGDGTRLSIL.

The rearrangement links TRBV29-1 to TRBJ2-5, with a tentative D call TRBD1 (5 bases). The ends were cut back, 6 bases at V and 2 bases at J, with 13 bases in the middle. This CDR3 is built from 13 residues. CDR1 SQVTM and CDR2 ANQGSEA come from the germline V gene. The CDR3 nucleotides read TGCAGCGTGATCAGGGATGGGCAAGAGACCCAGTACTTC. Translation gives CSVIRDGQETQYF.

V usage is TRBV15 and J usage is TRBJ1-1; D ambiguous. The germline V and J ends were trimmed by 5 bases and 5 bases, with 15 bases remaining between them. CDR1 is LNHNV and CDR2 is YYDKDF in the germline V gene (reference sequence). The CDR3 sequence is 14 residues long. Here the CDR3 DNA reads TGTGCCACCAGCCCCCCGGGGAGAGGGACTGAAGCTTTCTTT. Amino acids: CATSPPGRGTEAFF.

Remarks on this clone: Other DNA variants within this sample encode the same CDR3. The chain has TRBV30 and TRBJ1-1, with D possibly matching TRBD1 (5 bases). Germline CDR1 and CDR2: GTSNPN and SVGIG (reference sequence). The CDR3 runs to 13 residues. Trimming took 0 bases from V and 5 from J, leaving 10 bases between them. In nucleotides, the CDR3 is TGTGCCTGGAGTGTACAGGCGGGGACTGAAGCTTTCTTT. It translates to CAWSVQAGTEAFF.

The chain employs TRBV13 and TRBJ1-1; D might be TRBD1 (5 bases). V was clipped by 0 bases and J by 2 bases, with 7 bases between them. The germline V gene encodes CDR1 PRHDT and CDR2 FYEKMQ (reference sequence). This CDR3 spans 14 amino acids. This CDR3 reads CASSLGGPNTEAFF. DNA of the CDR3: TGTGCCAGCAGCTTAGGGGGGCCCAACACTGAAGCTTTCTTT.

In nucleotides, the CDR3 is TGTGCCAGCTCGCCCGGGACAGGGGGGACTTATGCCGAAAAACTGTTTTTT. Encoded protein: CASSPGTGGTYAEKLFF. V is TRBV18 and J is TRBJ1-4, with 11 bases aligning to TRBD1. Germline V lookup: CDR1 KGHSH, CDR2 LQKENI. The CDR3 has 17 residues. V dropped 6 bases and J dropped 8; count of bases not matched to a gene: 14.

The chain combines TRBV5-1 with TRBJ2-1, with D perhaps TRBD2 (6 bases). The CDR3 runs to 17 residues. The germline V gene has CDR1 SGHRS and CDR2 YFSETQ. Trimming took off 4 bases at V and 1 base at J, with 18 bases between the two ends. In DNA, the CDR3 is TGCGCCAGCAGCACAACTCAGACTAGTTCGTCCTACAATGAGCAGTTCTTC. Its protein is CASSTTQTSSSYNEQFF.

The J gene is TRBJ1-1, the V gene TRBV11-3; unclear D gene. Germline assignment: CDR1 SGHNT and CDR2 YENEEA. V lost 5 bases, J lost 4 bases, and 14 bases lay in between. The CDR3 contains 14 residues. CDR3 DNA: TGTGCCAGCAGCCCGAGGGCGGGGAGCACTGAAGCTTTCTTT. This encodes CASSPRAGSTEAFF.

CDR3 loop: CASSVGAGKNTEAFF. The CDR3 nucleotides are TGTGCCAGCAGCGTAGGGGCAGGGAAGAACACTGAAGCTTTCTTT. The chain is built from TRBV9 and TRBJ1-1; D possibly corresponds to TRBD1 (5 bases). CDR1 and CDR2 (germline): SGDLS, YYNGEE. Trimming shortened V by 0 bases and J by 1 base, and 10 bases separated the two germline ends. This CDR3 is built from 15 residues.

The CDR3 bases are TGTGCCAGCAGTGTGCTGACTAGCGACTACACCGGGGAGCTGTTTTTT. It specifies CASSVLTSDYTGELFF. The chain links TRBV6-1 to TRBJ2-2; 8 nucleotides agree with TRBD2. This CDR3 has 16 residues. Trimming at V came to 4 bases and at J to 3 bases, leaving 7 bases not matched to a gene. CDR1 is MNHNS, CDR2 SASEGT, per germline.

The chain couples TRBV14 to TRBJ2-5; 9 bases line up with TRBD2. Per the germline V gene, CDR1 is SGHDN and CDR2 is FVKESK. The ends lost 4 bases at V and 3 bases at J; junction bases unmatched: 9. The CDR3 has 16 residues. CDR3 nucleotides: TGTGCCAGCAGCCTGCTGGGGAGCGGGGGGAAAGAGACCCAGTACTTC. This sequence encodes CASSLLGSGGKETQYF. Full variable domain (missing parts from reference TRBV14 and TRBJ2-5): EAGVTQFPSHSVIEKGQTVTLRCDPISGHDNLYWYRRVMGKEIKFLLHFVKESKQDESGMPNNRFLAERTGGTYSTLKVQPAELEDSGVYFCASSLLGSGGKETQYFGPGTRLLVL.

This rearrangement joins TRBV12-5 to TRBJ2-7; D is possibly TRBD1 (5 bases). CDR3 size: 12 residues. Germline V lookup: CDR1 LGHNT, CDR2 FRNRAP. Trimming took 7 bases from V and 3 from J, leaving 10 bases between them. The CDR3 sequence is CASAGSGYEQYF. In DNA, the CDR3 is TGTGCTAGTGCAGGGTCCGGCTACGAGCAGTACTTC.

This sequence joins TRBV5-4 and TRBJ2-2; D possibly corresponds to TRBD1 (5 bases). CDR3 length equals 15 residues. Germline CDR1 is SGHNT and CDR2 is YYREEE (reference sequence). V was shortened by 2 bases and J by 3 bases, with 11 bases between the two germline ends. The CDR3 region is CASSLAQQDTGELFF. CDR3 DNA: TGTGCCAGCAGCTTAGCACAACAGGACACCGGGGAGCTGTTTTTT.

The V call is TRBV5-3, the J call TRBJ1-5, with D maybe TRBD1 (6 bases). TRBV5-3 carries the ORF label, with uncertain function. V was trimmed by 5 bases and J by 0 bases, leaving 15 bases between them. This CDR3 comprises 16 residues. CDR3 amino acids: CARSADSTYSNQPQHF. As DNA, the CDR3 is TGTGCCAGAAGTGCGGACAGTACCTATAGCAATCAGCCCCAGCATTTT.

The V and J genes are TRBV5-1 and TRBJ2-3; tentatively, D is TRBD1 (6 bases). Germline assignment: CDR1 SGHRS and CDR2 YFSETQ. CDR3 length equals 15 residues. V lost 4 bases and J lost 1, with 13 bases in between. CDR3: CASSLRGTGTDTQYF. The CDR3 nucleotides are TGCGCCAGCAGCCTGAGGGGGACCGGCACAGATACGCAGTATTTT.

Written as DNA, the CDR3 is TGTGCCATCCCATTGATGACAGGGGGCACGTGGACCGGGGAGCTGTTTTTT. This sequence encodes CAIPLMTGGTWTGELFF. The J gene is TRBJ2-2, the V gene TRBV2; 10 nucleotides match TRBD1. The CDR3 has 17 residues. Germline CDR1 is SNHLY and CDR2 is FYNNEI. After removal of 10 bases from V and 5 bases from J, the junction contained 16 bases not matched to a gene.

This clone was counted a single time. The chain's CDR3 is CASSKVRTEAFF. The CDR3 DNA is TGTGCCAGCTCTAAAGTGCGGACTGAAGCTTTCTTT. V is TRBV28 and J is TRBJ1-1, with D unclear. CDR3 size: 12 residues. Germline values: CDR1 MDHEN, CDR2 SYDVKM. V gave up 8 bases and J gave up 5 bases, with 12 bases separating them. The variable domain in full, completed from reference TRBV28 and TRBJ1-1, reads DVKVTQSSRYLVKRTGEKVFLECVQDMDHENMFWYRQDPGLGLRLIYFSYDVKMKEKGDIPEGYSVSREKKERFSLILESASTNQTSMYLCASSKVRTEAFFGQGTRLTVV.

This clone has more than one count but fewer than ten. V and J are TRBV7-7 and TRBJ2-5, with 10 positions matching TRBD1. This CDR3 is built from 15 residues. Germline V gives CDR1 SSHAT, CDR2 FNYEAQ (reference sequence). V shed 5 bases and J 5 bases; nucleotides not matched to a gene: 8. The CDR3: CASSTTGGNGETQYF. The CDR3 DNA follows: TGTGCCAGCAGCACGACAGGGGGCAATGGGGAGACCCAGTACTTC.

This chain's CDR3 is CASSEGGRGDYGYTF. The CDR3 DNA follows: TGTGCCAGCAGTGAAGGAGGCAGGGGGGACTATGGCTACACCTTC. The V and J genes are TRBV6-1 and TRBJ1-2, with 7 bases fitting TRBD1. J was trimmed by 3 bases and V by 1 base; bases with no gene match: 5. Germline CDR1 MNHNS, CDR2 SASEGT. This CDR3 contains 15 residues.

This clone was counted only a few times. The V gene is TRBV14, the J gene TRBJ1-1; D is uncertain. Germline V gene sequence: CDR1 SGHDN, CDR2 FVKESK. The CDR3 covers 13 residues. V was clipped by 4 bases and J by 0 bases, with 6 bases between them. CDR3 in amino acids: CASSRHLNTEAFF. The CDR3, as DNA: TGTGCCAGCAGCCGACACCTGAACACTGAAGCTTTCTTT.

The rearrangement links TRBV19 to TRBJ1-2, with 9 bases that match TRBD1. Per the germline V gene, CDR1 is LNHDA and CDR2 is SQIVND (reference sequence). The length of the CDR3 is 15 residues. J lost 8 bases, V lost 6 bases, and 13 bases had no gene match. The CDR3 DNA follows: TGTGCCAGTAGGGGACAGGGCGGAGAGGGAGGCGGCTACACCTTC. Translating gives CASRGQGGEGGGYTF.

This clone turned up a few times. The chain joins TRBV29-1 to TRBJ1-1; D possibly corresponds to TRBD1 (5 bases). The CDR3 covers 12 residues. Trimming pared 7 bases from V and 0 bases from J, leaving 9 bases between. CDR1 is SQVTM and CDR2 is ANQGSEA in the germline V gene. Here the CDR3 DNA reads TGCAGCGGCGAAGGGGTGAACACTGAAGCTTTCTTT. As protein: CSGEGVNTEAFF. Based on the CDR3 plus reference TRBV29-1 and TRBJ1-1, the full variable domain is SAVISQKPSRDICQRGTSLTIQCQVDSQVTMMFWYRQQPGQSLTLIATANQGSEATYESGFVIDKFPISRPNLTFSTLTVSNMSPEDSSIYLCSGEGVNTEAFFGQGTRLTVV.